This is a list of T cell receptor beta chains from one sample in a study of blood T cell repertoires in COVID-19. Sequencing was performed with immunoSEQ multiplex PCR; in TCRdb, only in-frame clones are kept and a portion is missing. The sample lists a few hundred thousand clones; 81% were seen once. Sequenced sample: peripheral blood. The receptor set was obtained from a human donor with acute or convalescent COVID-19. The donor label of this sample is uncertain. The CDR3 runs from the conserved cysteine through the conserved F or W. Each record gives: V gene, J gene, clone size, D gene, CDR3 DNA, CDR3 protein. A D gene is named only where the DNA matches it firmly. Clone size is not always given. Where it is, it says once, few, many or a class for expanded clones.

V gene: TRBV24-1
J gene: TRBJ2-5
clone size: .
D gene: TRBD2
CDR3 DNA: TGTGCCACCAGTGAAAGCGGGGGAGAGACCCAGTACTTC
CDR3 protein: CATSESGGETQYF

V gene: TRBV11-3
J gene: TRBJ2-1
clone size: .
D gene: .
CDR3 DNA: TGTGCCAGCAGCTTGGGAGGTACCTCCTACAATGAGCAGTTCTTC
CDR3 protein: CASSLGGTSYNEQFF

V gene: TRBV28
J gene: TRBJ2-3
clone size: .
D gene: .
CDR3 DNA: TGTGCCAGCAGTCCCCCCCGTGCGGCGGATACGCAGTATTTT
CDR3 protein: CASSPPRAADTQYF

V gene: TRBV27
J gene: TRBJ1-2
clone size: .
D gene: TRBD1
CDR3 DNA: TGTGCCAGCAGTTTAGGCGGGACAGACTATGGCTACACCTTC
CDR3 protein: CASSLGGTDYGYTF

V gene: TRBV19
J gene: TRBJ1-3
clone size: once
D gene: .
CDR3 DNA: TGTGCCAGTAGTATGGGGGCAACTGGAAACACCATATATTTT
CDR3 protein: CASSMGATGNTIYF

V gene: TRBV5-4
J gene: TRBJ1-1
clone size: .
D gene: TRBD1
CDR3 DNA: TGTGCCAGCAGCTTCTGGACAGGGGGGAACACTGAAGCTTTCTTT
CDR3 protein: CASSFWTGGNTEAFF

V gene: TRBV19
J gene: TRBJ2-1
clone size: .
D gene: TRBD1
CDR3 DNA: TGTGCCAGTAGTCCAAGGACAGGGGATGAGCAGTTCTTC
CDR3 protein: CASSPRTGDEQFF

V gene: TRBV3-1/TRBV3-2
J gene: TRBJ1-1
clone size: .
D gene: .
CDR3 DNA: TGTGCCAGCAGCCGCGGCACTGAAGCTTTCTTT
CDR3 protein: CASSRGTEAFF

V gene: TRBV7-9
J gene: TRBJ1-2
clone size: .
D gene: .
CDR3 DNA: TGTGCCAGCAAAGAGACAGCTGCTAACTATGGCTACACCTTC
CDR3 protein: CASKETAANYGYTF

V gene: TRBV19
J gene: TRBJ1-5
clone size: .
D gene: .
CDR3 DNA: TGTGCCAGTAAAGACAGAAATAGCAATCAGCCCCAGCATTTT
CDR3 protein: CASKDRNSNQPQHF

V gene: TRBV18
J gene: TRBJ1-1
clone size: .
D gene: TRBD1
CDR3 DNA: TGTGCCAGCTCACCGGGACAGGGGCATACTGAAGCTTTCTTT
CDR3 protein: CASSPGQGHTEAFF

V gene: TRBV5-1
J gene: TRBJ2-3
clone size: once
D gene: .
CDR3 DNA: TGCGCCAGCAGCTTTCGACTAGGTAGCGGACAAACAGATACGCAGTATTTT
CDR3 protein: CASSFRLGSGQTDTQYF

V gene: TRBV3-1/TRBV3-2
J gene: TRBJ1-6
clone size: .
D gene: .
CDR3 DNA: TGTGCCAGCAGCCAACGGGGGTTTTCACCCCTCCACTTT
CDR3 protein: CASSQRGFSPLHF

V gene: TRBV19
J gene: TRBJ2-2
clone size: .
D gene: TRBD1
CDR3 DNA: TGTGCCAGTAGGACAGGACAGGTCACCGGGGAGCTGTTTTTT
CDR3 protein: CASRTGQVTGELFF

V gene: TRBV7-9
J gene: TRBJ2-3
clone size: .
D gene: .
CDR3 DNA: TGTGCCAGCAGCTTAAAGACTTTCACAGATACGCAGTATTTT
CDR3 protein: CASSLKTFTDTQYF

V gene: TRBV30
J gene: TRBJ1-5
clone size: .
D gene: TRBD1
CDR3 DNA: TGTGCCTGGTCGACAGGGTCTTGGCAGCCCCAGCATTTT
CDR3 protein: CAWSTGSWQPQHF

V gene: TRBV6-5
J gene: TRBJ2-7
clone size: few
D gene: TRBD2
CDR3 DNA: TGTGCCAGCAGCACCGGGACTAGCGTCTACGAGCAGTACTTC
CDR3 protein: CASSTGTSVYEQYF

V gene: TRBV3-1/TRBV3-2
J gene: TRBJ1-2
clone size: .
D gene: TRBD1
CDR3 DNA: TGTGCCAGCAGCCAGGGACAGGGGAGTGGCTACACCTTC
CDR3 protein: CASSQGQGSGYTF

V gene: TRBV5-1
J gene: TRBJ2-1
clone size: .
D gene: .
CDR3 DNA: TGCGCCAGCAGCTTGGTAGCGGCGGCGGGGTACAATGAGCAGTTCTTC
CDR3 protein: CASSLVAAAGYNEQFF

V gene: TRBV30
J gene: TRBJ2-5
clone size: .
D gene: .
CDR3 DNA: TGTGCCTGGAGTAAGGACTTTCAAGAGACCCAGTACTTC
CDR3 protein: CAWSKDFQETQYF

V gene: TRBV6-5
J gene: TRBJ2-7
clone size: once
D gene: TRBD1
CDR3 DNA: TGTGCCAGCAGTTACTCGGACAGGGGGCCCTACGAGCAGTACTTC
CDR3 protein: CASSYSDRGPYEQYF

V gene: TRBV30
J gene: TRBJ2-2
clone size: .
D gene: .
CDR3 DNA: TGTGCCTGGTTAGGACAGCTTAACACCGGGGAGCTGTTTTTT
CDR3 protein: CAWLGQLNTGELFF

V gene: TRBV6-6
J gene: TRBJ2-7
clone size: .
D gene: TRBD2
CDR3 DNA: TGTGCCAGCAGTTATCGGCTAGCGGGAGATGAGCAGTACTTC
CDR3 protein: CASSYRLAGDEQYF

V gene: TRBV10-3
J gene: TRBJ1-4
clone size: .
D gene: .
CDR3 DNA: TGTGCCATCAGTGAATTGGGTGACATCCAAAAACTGTTTTTT
CDR3 protein: CAISELGDIQKLFF

V gene: TRBV5-5
J gene: TRBJ1-2
clone size: .
D gene: .
CDR3 DNA: TGTGCCAGCAGCAGGACAGATAACTATGGCTACACCTTC
CDR3 protein: CASSRTDNYGYTF

V gene: TRBV6-6
J gene: TRBJ1-4
clone size: .
D gene: .
CDR3 DNA: TGTGCCAGCAGTTACAGTGGCAGGAACGAAAAACTGTTTTTT
CDR3 protein: CASSYSGRNEKLFF

V gene: TRBV19
J gene: TRBJ2-5
clone size: once
D gene: .
CDR3 DNA: TGTGCCAGTAGCCCCATGGGGAGGGGGGAGACCCAGTACTTC
CDR3 protein: CASSPMGRGETQYF

V gene: TRBV7-8
J gene: TRBJ2-1
clone size: .
D gene: TRBD2
CDR3 DNA: TGTGCCAGCACGGTTAGCGGGGGGTCAGGTAATGAGCAGTTCTTC
CDR3 protein: CASTVSGGSGNEQFF

V gene: TRBV2
J gene: TRBJ1-6
clone size: few
D gene: TRBD1
CDR3 DNA: TGTGCCAGCAGTTTATTTTCGACAGGGGGAGGGTCACCCCTCCACTTT
CDR3 protein: CASSLFSTGGGSPLHF

V gene: TRBV5-1
J gene: TRBJ2-6
clone size: few
D gene: .
CDR3 DNA: TGCGCCAGCCCCCGGTCTGGGGCCAACGTCCTGACTTTC
CDR3 protein: CASPRSGANVLTF

V gene: TRBV28
J gene: TRBJ1-4
clone size: .
D gene: TRBD1
CDR3 DNA: TGTGCCAGCAGCTTACCGGGACAGGGGTTCGAAAAACTGTTTTTT
CDR3 protein: CASSLPGQGFEKLFF

V gene: TRBV28
J gene: TRBJ1-2
clone size: .
D gene: .
CDR3 DNA: TGTGCCAGCAGCTCCGGGGTTTGGGATGGCTACACCTTC
CDR3 protein: CASSSGVWDGYTF

V gene: TRBV14
J gene: TRBJ2-5
clone size: .
D gene: .
CDR3 DNA: TGTGCCAGCAGCCAAGCTCCTGGACGGAGGATACAAGAGACCCAGTACTTC
CDR3 protein: CASSQAPGRRIQETQYF